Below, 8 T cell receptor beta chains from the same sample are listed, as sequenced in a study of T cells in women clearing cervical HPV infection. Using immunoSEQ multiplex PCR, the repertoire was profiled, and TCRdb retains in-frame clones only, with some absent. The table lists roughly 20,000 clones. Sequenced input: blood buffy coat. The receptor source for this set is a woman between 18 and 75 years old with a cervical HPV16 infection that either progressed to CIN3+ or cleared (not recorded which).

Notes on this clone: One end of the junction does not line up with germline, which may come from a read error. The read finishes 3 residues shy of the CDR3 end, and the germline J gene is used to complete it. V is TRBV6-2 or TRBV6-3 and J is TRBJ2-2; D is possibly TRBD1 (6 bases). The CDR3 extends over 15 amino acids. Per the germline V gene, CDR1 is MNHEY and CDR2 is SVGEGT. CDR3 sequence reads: CAGSTGLPDTGELFF. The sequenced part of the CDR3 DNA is TGTGCCGGCAGTACAGGGCTGCCGGACACCGGGGAG.

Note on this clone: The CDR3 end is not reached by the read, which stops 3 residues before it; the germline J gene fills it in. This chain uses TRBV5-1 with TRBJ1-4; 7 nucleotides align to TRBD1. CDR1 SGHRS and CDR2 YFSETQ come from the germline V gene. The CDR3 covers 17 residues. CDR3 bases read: TGCGCCAGCAGCTTGAGCTCACAGGGGCCCCTGAATTCACCA. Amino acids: CASSLSSQGPLNSP. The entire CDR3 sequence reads CASSLSSQGPLNSPLFF.

The CDR3 sequence: CAWSVTGQPQHF. The CDR3 DNA, read in part, is TGTGCCTGGAGTGTAACTGGTCAGCCC. The chain carries TRBV30 and TRBJ1-5; D uncertain. The CDR3 end falls 3 residues outside the read, so it is completed with the germline J gene. Germline-derived CDR1 and CDR2 are GTSNPN and SVGIG (reference sequence). The germline V and J ends were trimmed by 0 bases and 6 bases, with 6 bases remaining between them. The CDR3 loop spans 12 amino acids.

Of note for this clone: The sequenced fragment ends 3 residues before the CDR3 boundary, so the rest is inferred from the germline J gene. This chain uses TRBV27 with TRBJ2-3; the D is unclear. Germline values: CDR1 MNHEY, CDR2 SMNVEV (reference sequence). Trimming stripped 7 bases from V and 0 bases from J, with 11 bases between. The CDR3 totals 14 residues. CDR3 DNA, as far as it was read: TGTGCCAGCATGCCCCAAGGTAGCACAGATACG. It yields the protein CASMPQGSTDT. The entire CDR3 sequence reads CASMPQGSTDTQYF.

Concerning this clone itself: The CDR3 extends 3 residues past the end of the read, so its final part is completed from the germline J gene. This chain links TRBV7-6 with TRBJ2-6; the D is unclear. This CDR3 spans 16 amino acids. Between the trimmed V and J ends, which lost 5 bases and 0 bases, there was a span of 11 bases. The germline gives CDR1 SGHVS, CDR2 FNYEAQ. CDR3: CASSPTSSSGANVLTF. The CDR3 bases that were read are TGTGCCAGCAGCCCGACATCAAGCTCTGGGGCCAACGTC.

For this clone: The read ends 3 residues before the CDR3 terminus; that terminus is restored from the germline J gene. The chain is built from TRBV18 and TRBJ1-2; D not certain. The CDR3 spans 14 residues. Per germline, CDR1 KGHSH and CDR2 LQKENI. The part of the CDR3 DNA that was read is TGTGCCAGCTCACCATACCCCGAGAGCTACGAC. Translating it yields CASSPYPESYD. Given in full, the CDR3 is CASSPYPESYDYTF.

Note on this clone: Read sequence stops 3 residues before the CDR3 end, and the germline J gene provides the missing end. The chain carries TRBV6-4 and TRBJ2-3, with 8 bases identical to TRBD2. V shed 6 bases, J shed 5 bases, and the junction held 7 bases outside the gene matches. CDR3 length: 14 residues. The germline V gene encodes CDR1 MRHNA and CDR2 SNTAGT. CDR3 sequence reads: CASSLTSEVDTQYF. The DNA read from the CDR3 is TGTGCCAGCAGCCTGACTAGCGAGGTAGATACG.

CDR3 sequence: CSAKGRDNSPLHF. The sequenced CDR3 bases are TGCAGTGCTAAGGGTCGCGATAATTCACCC. The chain recombines TRBV20-1 with TRBJ1-6; D ambiguous. The read ends 3 residues early relative to the CDR3; the germline J gene fills the gap. Trimming cost V 4 bases and J 5 bases, with 9 bases left between them. This CDR3 region has 13 residues. CDR1 is DFQATT, CDR2 SNEGSKA, per germline (reference sequence).